These T cell receptor beta chains were read from a single sample in a study of CD8 T cells in ankylosing spondylitis. TCRdb ran MiXCR on the 5' RACE reads and lists one entry per CDR3 protein. The data show under 250,000 distinct CDR3 sequences, roughly 10% seen once. The specimen was blood, either unsorted or a sorted T cell fraction (not recorded which). These receptors were obtained from a male donor with ankylosing spondylitis or in good health (not recorded which). Each CDR3 is given with its conserved first and last residue. D genes are given only for firm matches. Clone size, where shown, is once, few, many, or a class for clones that have expanded.

d_call	j_call	v_call	clone_size	cdr3_length	cdr3_aa	cdr3_nt
-	TRBJ1-3	TRBV2	-	15	CASRRNFLSGNTIYF	TGTGCCAGCAGAAGGAACTTTCTATCTGGAAACACCATATATTTT
-	TRBJ2-1	TRBV20-1	many	13	CSALPGGINEQFF	TGCAGTGCTCTCCCAGGGGGGATCAATGAGCAGTTCTTC
TRBD2	TRBJ2-7	TRBV5-4	once	18	CASSAEREGPPSSYEQHF	TGTGCCAGCAGCGCCGAGCGGGAGGGCCCCCCGAGCTCCTACGAGCAGCACTTC
-	TRBJ1-1	TRBV11-2	few	17	CASSPHYDGQPSTEAFF	TGTGCCAGCAGCCCACACTACGACGGGCAGCCCTCGACGGAAGCTTTCTTT
-	TRBJ2-3	TRBV10-3	-	14	CAISERGPTDTQYF	TGTGCCATCAGTGAGAGGGGACCCACAGATACGCAGTATTTT
TRBD2	TRBJ2-2	TRBV7-2	few	14	CAGAGIAGFGELFF	TGTGCCGGAGCAGGGATAGCGGGGTTCGGGGAGCTGTTTTTT
TRBD2	TRBJ2-1	TRBV28	-	15	CASSFGGLGLDEQFF	TGTGCCAGCAGTTTCGGGGGACTAGGGTTAGATGAGCAGTTCTTC
-	TRBJ2-2	TRBV29-1	many	12	CSVEGYTGELFF	TGCAGCGTTGAAGGTTACACCGGGGAGCTGTTTTTT
-	TRBJ2-3	TRBV7-2	many	12	CASRPFTDTQYF	TGTGCCAGCCGGCCATTCACAGATACGCAGTATTTT
-	TRBJ2-5	TRBV18	few	13	CASSRLGQETQYF	TGTGCCAGCTCAAGGCTCGGCCAAGAGACCCAGTACTTC
-	TRBJ2-5	TRBV21-1	-	19	CASSKIARATIITQETQYF	TGTGCCAGCAGCAAAATTGCCAGAGCAACCATAATAACGCAAGAGACCCAGTACTTC
-	TRBJ1-1	TRBV5-1	many	13	CASSAQAGGRAFF	TGCGCCAGCAGCGCCCAAGCGGGGGGAAGGGCTTTCTTT
TRBD2	TRBJ2-5	TRBV5-1	many	17	CASSKASSGGAGETQYF	TGCGCCAGCAGTAAGGCGTCTAGCGGGGGGGCCGGAGAGACCCAGTACTTC
-	TRBJ1-1	TRBV10-3	-	16	CAISPRGAGRNTEAFF	TGTGCCATCAGCCCCAGAGGGGCCGGCAGGAACACTGAAGCTTTCTTT
-	TRBJ1-2	TRBV18	-	13	CASSPTETYGYTF	TGTGCCAGCTCACCGACAGAGACCTATGGCTACACCTTC
-	TRBJ1-1	TRBV5-1	many	15	CASSLEGLGYTEAFF	TGCGCCAGCAGCTTGGAAGGCCTAGGGTACACTGAAGCTTTCTTT
-	TRBJ2-7	TRBV4-2	many	17	CASSQARVSDSAYEQYF	TGTGCCAGCAGCCAAGCCCGGGTTAGCGATTCCGCCTACGAGCAGTACTTC
TRBD2	TRBJ2-3	TRBV7-2	few	12	CASSFSGNTQYF	TGTGCCAGCAGCTTCAGCGGGAATACGCAGTATTTT